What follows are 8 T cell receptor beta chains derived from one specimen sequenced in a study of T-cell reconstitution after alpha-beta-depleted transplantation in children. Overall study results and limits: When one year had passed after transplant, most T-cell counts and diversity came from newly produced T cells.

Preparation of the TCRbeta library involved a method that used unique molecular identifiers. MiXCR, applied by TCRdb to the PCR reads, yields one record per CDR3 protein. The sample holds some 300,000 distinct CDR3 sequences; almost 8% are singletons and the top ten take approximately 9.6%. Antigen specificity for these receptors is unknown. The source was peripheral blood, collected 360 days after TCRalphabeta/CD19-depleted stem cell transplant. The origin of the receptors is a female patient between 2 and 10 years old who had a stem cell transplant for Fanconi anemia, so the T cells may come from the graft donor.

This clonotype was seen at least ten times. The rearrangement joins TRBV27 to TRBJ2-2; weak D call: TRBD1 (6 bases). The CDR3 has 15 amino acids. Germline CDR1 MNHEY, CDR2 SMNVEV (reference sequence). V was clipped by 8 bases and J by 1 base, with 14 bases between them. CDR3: CASRPGTMNTGELFF. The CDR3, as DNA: TGTGCCAGCCGACCTGGGACAATGAACACCGGGGAGCTGTTTTTT.

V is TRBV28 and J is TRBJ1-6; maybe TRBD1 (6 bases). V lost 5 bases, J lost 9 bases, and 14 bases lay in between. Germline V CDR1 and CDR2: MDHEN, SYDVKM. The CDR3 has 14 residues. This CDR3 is CASSQRTAGSPLHF. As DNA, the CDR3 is TGTGCCAGCAGTCAACGGACAGCGGGTTCACCCCTCCACTTT.

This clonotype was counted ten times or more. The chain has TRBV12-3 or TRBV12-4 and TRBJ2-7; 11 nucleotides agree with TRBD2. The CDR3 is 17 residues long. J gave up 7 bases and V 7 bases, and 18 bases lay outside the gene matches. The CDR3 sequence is CASTTRGSGGAWKEQYF. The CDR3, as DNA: TGTGCCAGCACCACAAGGGGTAGCGGGGGGGCCTGGAAAGAGCAGTACTTC.

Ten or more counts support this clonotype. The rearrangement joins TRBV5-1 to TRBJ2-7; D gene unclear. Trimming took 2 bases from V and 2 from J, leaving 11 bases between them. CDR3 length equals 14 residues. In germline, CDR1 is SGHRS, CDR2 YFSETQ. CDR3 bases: TGCGCCAGCAGCTTTGGTCAATCGGCCTACGAGCAGTACTTC. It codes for CASSFGQSAYEQYF.

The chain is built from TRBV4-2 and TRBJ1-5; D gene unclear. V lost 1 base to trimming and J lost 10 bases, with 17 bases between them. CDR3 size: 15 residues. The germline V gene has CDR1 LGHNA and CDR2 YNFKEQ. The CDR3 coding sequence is TGTGCCAGCAGCCAAGTCGGCCAGGAAGATCTCCCCCAGCATTTT. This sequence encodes CASSQVGQEDLPQHF.

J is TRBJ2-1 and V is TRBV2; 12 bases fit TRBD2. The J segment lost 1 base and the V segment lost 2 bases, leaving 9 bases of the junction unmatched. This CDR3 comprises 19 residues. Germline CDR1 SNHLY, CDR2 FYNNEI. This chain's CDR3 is CASSEIPPSGRVSYNEQFF. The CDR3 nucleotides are TGTGCCAGCAGTGAAATCCCTCCTAGCGGGAGGGTATCCTACAATGAGCAGTTCTTC.

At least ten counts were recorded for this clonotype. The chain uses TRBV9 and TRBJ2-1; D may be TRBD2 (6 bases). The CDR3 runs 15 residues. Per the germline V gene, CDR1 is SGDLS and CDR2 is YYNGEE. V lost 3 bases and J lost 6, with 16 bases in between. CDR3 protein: CASSDRDSHINEQFF. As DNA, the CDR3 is TGTGCCAGCAGCGACCGGGACTCTCACATCAATGAGCAGTTCTTC.

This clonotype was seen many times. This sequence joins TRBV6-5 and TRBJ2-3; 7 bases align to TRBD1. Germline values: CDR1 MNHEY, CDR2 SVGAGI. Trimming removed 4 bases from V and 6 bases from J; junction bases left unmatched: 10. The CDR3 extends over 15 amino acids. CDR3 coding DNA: TGTGCCAGCAGTTCGGGACAGCTCCCTGGCGATACGCAGTATTTT. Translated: CASSSGQLPGDTQYF.